The rows below give T cell receptor beta chains drawn from one sample of a study of blood T cell repertoires in COVID-19. Sequencing was performed with immunoSEQ multiplex PCR; in TCRdb, only in-frame clones are kept and a portion is missing. The table has about 160,000 clones, about four fifths seen once; the top ten hold approximately 11%. The source material was peripheral blood. Receptors were obtained from a man aged 55 to 69 with active or convalescent COVID-19. Both conserved end residues are part of each CDR3. Fields, in order: J gene, D gene, V gene, clone size, CDR3 DNA, CDR3 protein. D genes are given only for firm matches. Part of the rows lack a size; the others show once, few, many or a class for expanded clones.

J: TRBJ2-1; D: TRBD2; V: TRBV2; size: once; DNA: TGTGCCAGCCCTACGTCGCCTAGCGGTTACAATGAGCAGTTCTTC; CDR3: CASPTSPSGYNEQFF
J: TRBJ2-7; D: TRBD2; V: TRBV18; size: once; DNA: TGTGCCAGCTCACCTGCTGGGCGGGGGGTCTCCTACGAGCAGTACTTC; CDR3: CASSPAGRGVSYEQYF
J: TRBJ2-3; D: TRBD2; V: TRBV10-3; size: few; DNA: TGTGCCACAAGGGTAGCGGGGGTCACAGATACGCAGTATTTT; CDR3: CATRVAGVTDTQYF
J: TRBJ1-1; D: -; V: TRBV19; size: few; DNA: TGTGCCAGTAGTATAGGTCAATCTGAAGCTTTCTTT; CDR3: CASSIGQSEAFF
J: TRBJ1-6; D: -; V: TRBV11-2; size: -; DNA: TGTGCCAGCAGCTTAGGGGCATTCTATAATTCACCCCTCCACTTT; CDR3: CASSLGAFYNSPLHF
J: TRBJ1-6; D: TRBD1; V: TRBV27; size: -; DNA: TGTGCCAGCAGTTTATCGGGGGACAGGGGCTTTGTCACCTCACCCCTCCACTTT; CDR3: CASSLSGDRGFVTSPLHF
J: TRBJ2-3; D: -; V: TRBV11-3; size: -; DNA: TGTGCCAGCAGCTTATTTGGCGGGGACACAGATACGCAGTATTTT; CDR3: CASSLFGGDTDTQYF
J: TRBJ2-3; D: TRBD2; V: TRBV18; size: -; DNA: TGTGCCAGCTCACCCCTAGCGGGTAGCACAGATACGCAGTATTTT; CDR3: CASSPLAGSTDTQYF
J: TRBJ2-3; D: TRBD2; V: TRBV7-3; size: -; DNA: TGTGCCAGCAGCTTACGGCGGGGGGGCACAGATACGCAGTATTTT; CDR3: CASSLRRGGTDTQYF
J: TRBJ2-4; D: -; V: TRBV7-9; size: -; DNA: TGTGCCAGCAGCTTTCCGGGAGCCAAAAACATTCAGTACTTC; CDR3: CASSFPGAKNIQYF
J: TRBJ1-5; D: -; V: TRBV24-1; size: -; DNA: TGTGCCACCAGTGTAGGGTCACAGGGCGGTAATCAGCCCCAGCATTTT; CDR3: CATSVGSQGGNQPQHF
J: TRBJ1-4; D: TRBD1; V: TRBV4-2; size: -; DNA: TGTGCCAGCAGCCAAAGTAATACAGGGGGTACTAATGAAAAACTGTTTTTT; CDR3: CASSQSNTGGTNEKLFF
J: TRBJ1-2; D: TRBD1; V: TRBV19; size: -; DNA: TGTGCCAGTAGCCCTCTAAGTTGGCAGGGGGAAGGCTACACCTTC; CDR3: CASSPLSWQGEGYTF
J: TRBJ2-3; D: -; V: TRBV28; size: -; DNA: TGTGCCAGCATAGGAAGGGAAAAGCGGGCCCCAAGCACAGATACGCAGTATTTT; CDR3: CASIGREKRAPSTDTQYF
J: TRBJ1-2; D: -; V: TRBV7-8; size: many; DNA: TGTGCCAGCAGCTCAGACTTTGTAGGGGTTACCTATGGCTACACCTTC; CDR3: CASSSDFVGVTYGYTF
J: TRBJ2-3; D: TRBD2; V: TRBV5-1; size: -; DNA: TGCGCCAGCAGCTTGGGGCTAGCGGGAGGAGCAGATACGCAGTATTTT; CDR3: CASSLGLAGGADTQYF
J: TRBJ1-1; D: -; V: TRBV6-6; size: -; DNA: TGTGCCAGCAGTTATATAGGCAGGTCGAACACTGAAGCTTTCTTT; CDR3: CASSYIGRSNTEAFF
J: TRBJ2-7; D: -; V: TRBV4-1; size: -; DNA: TGCGCCAGCAGCCAAGATCGCACAGCGGTGTTGGTCTCAAGCGACTACGAGCAGTACTTC; CDR3: CASSQDRTAVLVSSDYEQYF
J: TRBJ1-6; D: -; V: TRBV5-6; size: -; DNA: TGTGCCAGCACCCGGGGCTCCTATAATTCACCCCTCCACTTT; CDR3: CASTRGSYNSPLHF
J: TRBJ2-5; D: -; V: TRBV3-1/TRBV3-2; size: -; DNA: TGTGCCAGCAGCCAAGTGGCGGGGACTCAAGAGACCCAGTACTTC; CDR3: CASSQVAGTQETQYF
J: TRBJ2-1; D: TRBD2; V: TRBV10-2; size: once; DNA: TGCGCCAGCAGTGAGTCTGCACTAGCGGGATACAATGAGCAGTTCTTC; CDR3: CASSESALAGYNEQFF
J: TRBJ2-3; D: -; V: TRBV9; size: -; DNA: TGTGCCAGCAGCGCTTACACAGATACGCAGTATTTT; CDR3: CASSAYTDTQYF
J: TRBJ2-3; D: TRBD2; V: TRBV2; size: once; DNA: TGTGCCAGGGGGAGCGGGGGGGATACGCAGTATTTT; CDR3: CARGSGGDTQYF
J: TRBJ2-3; D: TRBD2; V: TRBV5-1; size: once; DNA: TGCGCCAGCAGCTTGGGCGGCGGGGGGGCCTCAGATACGCAGTATTTT; CDR3: CASSLGGGGASDTQYF
J: TRBJ1-2; D: -; V: TRBV20-1; size: once; DNA: TGCAGTGCGTCCGGCTATGGCTACACCTTC; CDR3: CSASGYGYTF
J: TRBJ2-5; D: -; V: TRBV5-1; size: few; DNA: TGCGCCAGCAGCCTGGAGGGGGCCCAGTACTTC; CDR3: CASSLEGAQYF
J: TRBJ2-5; D: TRBD2; V: TRBV29-1; size: few; DNA: TGCAGCGTTGAAGTGGGGACTAGCGGGAGGTCGCAGACCCAGTACTTC; CDR3: CSVEVGTSGRSQTQYF
J: TRBJ1-4; D: -; V: TRBV24-1; size: -; DNA: TGTGCCACCAGTGATTATCGACATGGCGAAAAACTGTTTTTT; CDR3: CATSDYRHGEKLFF
J: TRBJ2-1; D: TRBD1; V: TRBV11-3; size: once; DNA: TGTGCCAGCAGCTTAGGACAGGGATCCTACAATGAGCAGTTCTTC; CDR3: CASSLGQGSYNEQFF
J: TRBJ2-3; D: -; V: TRBV18; size: -; DNA: TGTGCCAGCTCACCCTCGAAGACTAGCACAGATACGCAGTATTTT; CDR3: CASSPSKTSTDTQYF
J: TRBJ2-3; D: TRBD1; V: TRBV14; size: once; DNA: TGTGCCAGCAGCCCCTTCGCAGGGGGCGGCTCCACAGATACGCAGTATTTT; CDR3: CASSPFAGGGSTDTQYF
J: TRBJ2-2; D: -; V: TRBV11-3; size: -; DNA: TGTGCCAGCAGCCACAGGAGAGCCGGGGAGCTGTTTTTT; CDR3: CASSHRRAGELFF
J: TRBJ2-7; D: -; V: TRBV6-1; size: -; DNA: TGTGCCAGCAGTGAAATGGAGATCTCCTACGAGCAGTACTTC; CDR3: CASSEMEISYEQYF
J: TRBJ2-7; D: -; V: TRBV20-1; size: -; DNA: TGCAGTGCTCCCCTCCTCTACGAGCAGTACTTC; CDR3: CSAPLLYEQYF
J: TRBJ2-7; D: TRBD1; V: TRBV5-1; size: -; DNA: TGCGCCAGCAGTTCCCCCCCTGACGACAGGGTGCAGTACTTC; CDR3: CASSSPPDDRVQYF
J: TRBJ2-7; D: TRBD2; V: TRBV6-5; size: -; DNA: TGTGCCAGCGGACACCGGACTAGCGGGACCTACGAGCAGTACTTC; CDR3: CASGHRTSGTYEQYF
J: TRBJ1-3; D: -; V: TRBV6-5; size: -; DNA: TGTGCCAGCAGTTACAGGGTTGGGGCTGGTGGAAACACCATATATTTT; CDR3: CASSYRVGAGGNTIYF
J: TRBJ2-2; D: TRBD2; V: TRBV10-3; size: -; DNA: TGTGCCATCAGTGAGGGGGAGGGAGACGGGGAGCTGTTTTTT; CDR3: CAISEGEGDGELFF
J: TRBJ1-1; D: -; V: TRBV6-5; size: few; DNA: TGTGCCAGCAGTTACCCGGGTCTGAACACTGAAGCTTTCTTT; CDR3: CASSYPGLNTEAFF
J: TRBJ1-1; D: TRBD1; V: TRBV23-1; size: -; DNA: TGCGCCAGCAGTCACCTCTCGACAGGGCCCTTTTGGGACACTGAAGCTTTCTTT; CDR3: CASSHLSTGPFWDTEAFF
J: TRBJ2-5; D: -; V: TRBV12-3/TRBV12-4; size: few; DNA: TGTGCCAGCAGTTTTGGGGGGAGGGAGACCCAGTACTTC; CDR3: CASSFGGRETQYF
J: TRBJ2-7; D: TRBD2; V: TRBV11-2; size: -; DNA: TGTGCCAGCAGCGCCCGACTAGCGGGGGGGCCTTCCTACGAGCAGTACTTC; CDR3: CASSARLAGGPSYEQYF
J: TRBJ2-5; D: TRBD2; V: TRBV9; size: -; DNA: TGTGCCAGCAGCGTAGGGGCTAGCGGGGGGCAAGGGACCCAGTACTTC; CDR3: CASSVGASGGQGTQYF
J: TRBJ1-5; D: TRBD1; V: TRBV2; size: few; DNA: TGTGCCAGCAGTGATGAGTCAGGGGGTATTTATCAGCCCCAGCATTTT; CDR3: CASSDESGGIYQPQHF
J: TRBJ2-7; D: TRBD1; V: TRBV5-1; size: -; DNA: TGCGCCAGCAGCTTGGTGGGACAGGGGGAAGAGCAGTACTTC; CDR3: CASSLVGQGEEQYF
J: TRBJ1-2; D: TRBD1; V: TRBV6-4; size: -; DNA: TGTGCCAGCAGTGACTACACAGGGGGTGGCTACACCTTC; CDR3: CASSDYTGGGYTF
J: TRBJ2-2; D: -; V: TRBV18; size: -; DNA: TGTGCCAGCTCACCCCCTTCTCGGAGACGGAACACCGGGGAGCTGTTTTTT; CDR3: CASSPPSRRRNTGELFF
J: TRBJ1-2; D: TRBD1; V: TRBV7-8; size: -; DNA: TGTGCCAGCAGCTTAGCACAGGGGGTTAACTATGGCTACACCTTC; CDR3: CASSLAQGVNYGYTF
J: TRBJ2-3; D: TRBD2; V: TRBV5-5; size: -; DNA: TGTGCCAGCAGCTTGGGGGGCACTAGCGGAACAGATACGCAGTATTTT; CDR3: CASSLGGTSGTDTQYF
J: TRBJ1-5; D: -; V: TRBV6-5; size: -; DNA: TGTGCCGGTGCGGGCAGCTGGGGTAGCAATCAGCCCCAGCATTTT; CDR3: CAGAGSWGSNQPQHF
J: TRBJ1-6; D: -; V: TRBV5-1; size: -; DNA: TGCGCCAGCAGCTTGGGGATCCAATACCCAGGGGATAGCTCCTATAATTCACCCCTCCACTTT; CDR3: CASSLGIQYPGDSSYNSPLHF
J: TRBJ2-7; D: TRBD1; V: TRBV29-1; size: -; DNA: TGCAGCGCCATCGGGACAGGGAACCCCTACGAGCAGTACTTC; CDR3: CSAIGTGNPYEQYF
J: TRBJ1-6; D: -; V: TRBV12-3/TRBV12-4; size: -; DNA: TGTGCCAGCTCGGGCGGCTCCCCGGGGACCCTCCACTTT; CDR3: CASSGGSPGTLHF
J: TRBJ1-1; D: -; V: TRBV6-1; size: -; DNA: TGTGCCAGCAGTGAACCCGGAGGGGGGGTTGGGACTGAAGCTTTCTTT; CDR3: CASSEPGGGVGTEAFF
J: TRBJ1-2; D: -; V: TRBV4-1; size: -; DNA: TGCGCCAGCAGCCAAGAAGGACAGACCAACTATGGCTACACCTTC; CDR3: CASSQEGQTNYGYTF